This TCR beta chain emerged from a study of CD8 T cells in ankylosing spondylitis. Study results and caveats: Made up of about eight highly homologous variants, a TCR beta motif appeared characteristic of ankylosing spondylitis blood.

TCRdb re-derived calls from the 5' RACE reads in MiXCR, one entry per CDR3 protein. The sample holds under 300,000 distinct CDR3 sequences, around 10% seen once. CDR3 length equals 11 residues. Trimming stripped 10 bases from V and 7 bases from J, with 13 bases between. This clonotype was counted at least ten times. The antigen remains unidentified. The sample comprised blood, either unsorted or a sorted T cell fraction (not recorded which). The chain is built from TRBV12-3 or TRBV12-4 and TRBJ2-5; no firm D call. The source is a male donor with ankylosing spondylitis or in good health (not recorded which). CDR3 loop: CATLSRGTQYF. DNA for the CDR3: TGTGCCACCCTCTCGCGAGGGACCCAGTACTTC.